These T cell receptor beta chains were read from a single sample in a study of shared clonotypes between healthy human individuals. Data came from immunoSEQ multiplex PCR; TCRdb stores just in-frame clones and leaves some out. The profile shows roughly 700,000 clones, 74% of them singletons. Sequencing was performed on memory CD4+ T cells sorted from blood. These receptors were collected from a woman aged 25 to 39 in good health. Both conserved end residues are part of each CDR3. A D gene is named only where the DNA matches it firmly. Clone size is stated in some rows and not others, as once, few, many or a class when expanded.

D,V,J,size,CDR3,DNA
.,TRBV4-2,TRBJ2-1,.,CASCQGGQNEQFF,TGTGCCAGCTGCCAAGGGGGGCAAAATGAGCAGTTCTTC
TRBD1,TRBV7-3,TRBJ2-7,.,CASSLGTGVREQYF,TGTGCCAGCAGCTTGGGGACAGGGGTCAGGGAGCAGTACTTC
.,TRBV6-5,TRBJ1-1,.,CASSYSPGNTEAFF,TGTGCCAGCAGTTACTCGCCAGGGAACACTGAAGCTTTCTTT
.,TRBV7-8,TRBJ2-1,few,CASSLVRTVNEQFF,TGTGCCAGCAGCTTAGTTCGGACTGTGAATGAGCAGTTCTTC
.,TRBV25-1,TRBJ2-7,many,CAIRPGEVSYEQYF,TGTGCCATCCGTCCGGGGGAGGTCTCCTACGAGCAGTACTTC
TRBD2,TRBV6-1,TRBJ2-2,.,CASSEKAGGTPNTGELFF,TGTGCCAGCAGTGAAAAGGCGGGGGGAACCCCCAACACCGGGGAGCTGTTTTTT
TRBD2,TRBV2,TRBJ2-1,.,CASSLAGVGNEQFF,TGTGCCAGCAGTCTAGCGGGAGTAGGCAATGAGCAGTTCTTC
.,TRBV18,TRBJ2-7,.,CASSPWQGGNEQYF,TGTGCCAGCTCACCATGGCAGGGTGGGAACGAGCAGTACTTC
.,TRBV6-5,TRBJ1-2,.,CASSPDTNYGYTF,TGTGCCAGCAGTCCTGACACGAACTATGGCTACACCTTC
.,TRBV25-1,TRBJ1-2,once,CASSELDGYTF,TGTGCCAGCAGTGAATTAGACGGCTACACCTTC
.,TRBV29-1,TRBJ2-2,few,CSGRDTGELFF,TGCAGCGGGCGGGACACCGGGGAGCTGTTTTTT
.,TRBV5-1,TRBJ2-3,.,CASSLTADVTDTQYF,TGCGCCAGCAGCCTGACCGCCGACGTCACAGATACGCAGTATTTT
.,TRBV27,TRBJ1-3,once,CASWTLSGNTIYF,TGTGCCTCATGGACCCTCTCTGGAAACACCATATATTTT
TRBD2,TRBV19,TRBJ2-7,.,CATSGGRASYEQYF,TGTGCCACCAGCGGCGGGAGGGCCTCCTACGAGCAGTACTTC
TRBD2,TRBV7-6,TRBJ2-3,.,CASSITSGSFSTDTQYF,TGTGCCAGCAGCATTACTAGCGGTTCCTTTAGCACAGATACGCAGTATTTT
.,TRBV6-5,TRBJ1-1,.,CASSSVYWTEAFF,TGTGCCAGCAGTTCCGTCTATTGGACTGAAGCTTTCTTT
TRBD2,TRBV4-2,TRBJ2-3,.,CASSPPGLAVTDTQYF,TGTGCCAGCAGCCCGCCGGGACTAGCGGTCACAGATACGCAGTATTTT
TRBD2,TRBV13,TRBJ2-1,.,CASSFGASGIPYNEQFF,TGTGCCAGCAGCTTTGGAGCTAGCGGGATTCCCTACAATGAGCAGTTCTTC
TRBD2,TRBV19,TRBJ2-5,once,CASSPPSGETQYF,TGTGCCAGTAGTCCCCCTAGCGGAGAGACCCAGTACTTC
TRBD2,TRBV11-2,TRBJ2-3,.,CASSYAGTSGTDTQYF,TGTGCCAGCAGCTACGCCGGGACTAGCGGCACAGATACGCAGTATTTT
TRBD1,TRBV6-5,TRBJ1-1,once,CASSYSRGRRNTEAFF,TGTGCCAGCAGTTACTCGAGGGGGCGGCGGAACACTGAAGCTTTCTTT
TRBD2,TRBV10-3,TRBJ2-3,.,CATGLAGTDTQYF,TGTGCCACGGGACTAGCGGGCACAGATACGCAGTATTTT
TRBD2,TRBV2,TRBJ2-2,many,CASSRLAGAVGELFF,TGTGCCAGCAGTCGACTAGCGGGAGCGGTCGGGGAGCTGTTTTTT
.,TRBV27,TRBJ1-6,.,CASSNRDTSYNSPLHF,TGTGCCAGCAGTAACCGGGACACATCCTATAATTCACCCCTCCACTTT
.,TRBV6-1,TRBJ2-3,.,CASILQGSTDTQYF,TGTGCCAGCATCCTTCAGGGGAGCACAGATACGCAGTATTTT
TRBD1,TRBV28,TRBJ1-2,.,CASSTRTGFYGYTF,TGTGCCAGCAGTACCCGGACAGGGTTCTATGGCTACACCTTC
TRBD2,TRBV7-6,TRBJ2-7,.,CASSFLRDERDKQYF,TGTGCCAGCAGCTTTCTCAGGGATGAGCGGGATAAGCAGTACTTC
.,TRBV14,TRBJ2-2,.,CASSQGRGRNTGELFF,TGTGCCAGCAGCCAAGGTCGAGGGAGAAACACCGGGGAGCTGTTTTTT
.,TRBV27,TRBJ1-4,.,CASSLGSEYGKLFF,TGTGCCAGCAGTTTGGGGTCCGAATACGGAAAACTGTTTTTT
TRBD1,TRBV5-1,TRBJ1-2,once,CASSFTPGQENYGYTF,TGCGCCAGCAGCTTTACGCCGGGACAGGAGAACTATGGCTACACCTTC
.,TRBV28,TRBJ1-6,few,CASNSPSGSPNSPLHF,TGTGCCAGCAACTCCCCCTCAGGGTCACCAAATTCACCCCTCCACTTT
.,TRBV7-9,TRBJ1-5,.,CASSQGDGLRPQHF,TGTGCCAGCAGCCAAGGTGATGGGTTGCGGCCCCAGCATTTT
TRBD1,TRBV6-1,TRBJ1-1,.,CASTQGTEAFF,TGTGCCAGCACACAGGGGACTGAAGCTTTCTTT
.,TRBV6-6,TRBJ2-7,.,CASSRGGGNYEQYF,TGTGCCAGCAGCCGCGGGGGCGGTAACTACGAGCAGTACTTC
TRBD1,TRBV6-6,TRBJ1-1,.,CASSYETGMNTEAFF,TGTGCCAGCAGTTACGAGACAGGGATGAACACTGAAGCTTTCTTT
TRBD2,TRBV5-1,TRBJ2-3,.,CASSLAVAGSAGTQYF,TGCGCCAGCAGCTTGGCGGTAGCGGGGTCCGCAGGTACGCAGTATTTT
.,TRBV2,TRBJ1-1,.,CASSEAWVTAFF,TGTGCCAGCAGTGAAGCGTGGGTGACTGCTTTCTTT
.,TRBV25-1,TRBJ2-5,.,CASSVSETQYF,TGTGCCAGCAGTGTTTCAGAGACCCAGTACTTC
TRBD2,TRBV4-1,TRBJ2-7,once,CASSLLSGSREQYF,TGCGCCAGCAGCCTACTGAGCGGGAGTAGGGAGCAGTACTTC
.,TRBV29-1,TRBJ2-4,.,CGVEDCHGIQYF,TGCGGCGTTGAGGACTGCCACGGCATTCAGTACTTC
.,TRBV6-1,TRBJ1-1,.,CASSEMSMNTEAFF,TGTGCCAGCAGTGAAATGAGTATGAACACTGAAGCTTTCTTT
.,TRBV6-1,TRBJ1-1,.,CASILTGLKAEAFF,TGTGCCAGCATCTTAACAGGACTGAAGGCTGAAGCTTTCTTT
.,TRBV10-3,TRBJ1-3,few,CAISESYGSGNTIYF,TGTGCCATCAGTGAGTCGTACGGCTCTGGAAACACCATATATTTT
.,TRBV30,TRBJ1-6,.,CAWQTGLLNSPLHF,TGTGCCTGGCAAACAGGGTTACTTAATTCACCCCTCCACTTT
TRBD1,TRBV5-1,TRBJ2-1,.,CASSSKPGQGTSEQFF,TGCGCCAGCAGCTCGAAACCGGGACAGGGAACAAGTGAGCAGTTCTTC
.,TRBV7-8,TRBJ2-1,.,CASSLTAAAYYNEQFF,TGTGCCAGCAGCTTGACCGCCGCCGCCTACTACAATGAGCAGTTCTTC